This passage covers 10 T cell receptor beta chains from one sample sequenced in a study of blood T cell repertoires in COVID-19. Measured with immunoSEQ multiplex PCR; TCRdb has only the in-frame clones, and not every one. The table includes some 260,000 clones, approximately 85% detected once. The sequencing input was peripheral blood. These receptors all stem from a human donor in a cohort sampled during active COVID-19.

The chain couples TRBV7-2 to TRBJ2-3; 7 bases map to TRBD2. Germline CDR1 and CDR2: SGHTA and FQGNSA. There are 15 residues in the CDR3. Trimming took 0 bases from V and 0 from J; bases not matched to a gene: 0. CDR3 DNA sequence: TGTGCCAGCAGCTTAGCGGGAGGGAGCACAGATACGCAGTATTTT. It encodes CASSLAGGSTDTQYF.

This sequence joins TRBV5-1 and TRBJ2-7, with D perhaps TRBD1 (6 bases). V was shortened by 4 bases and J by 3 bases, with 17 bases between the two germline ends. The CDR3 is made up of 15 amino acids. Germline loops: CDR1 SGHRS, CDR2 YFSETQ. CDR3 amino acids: CASSPDIDRSYEQYF. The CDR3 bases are TGCGCCAGCAGCCCTGACATCGACAGGAGCTACGAGCAGTACTTC.

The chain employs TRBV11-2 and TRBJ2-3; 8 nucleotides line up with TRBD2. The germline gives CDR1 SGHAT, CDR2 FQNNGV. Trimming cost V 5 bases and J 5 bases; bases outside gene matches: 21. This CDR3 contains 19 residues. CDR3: CASSPLPLERGPEIDTQYF. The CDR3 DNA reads TGTGCCAGCAGCCCTCTCCCCCTAGAGCGGGGGCCTGAGATAGATACGCAGTATTTT.

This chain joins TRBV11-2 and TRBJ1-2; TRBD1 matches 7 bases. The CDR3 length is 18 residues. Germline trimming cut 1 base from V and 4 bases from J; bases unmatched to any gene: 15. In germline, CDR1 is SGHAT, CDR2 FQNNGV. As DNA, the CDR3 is TGTGCCAGCAGCTTAGTCCCCGGGGGTGGGACAGACCGCTATGGCTACACCTTC. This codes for CASSLVPGGGTDRYGYTF.

CDR3 sequence: CASSEGLRKGYTF. The CDR3 nucleotides read TGCGCCAGCAGTGAAGGATTGCGGAAAGGCTACACCTTC. The chain has TRBV10-1 and TRBJ1-2, with D unresolved. CDR1 WNHNN and CDR2 SYGVQD come from the germline V gene (reference sequence). Trimming took off 3 bases at V and 8 bases at J, with 13 bases between the two ends. This CDR3 is built from 13 residues.

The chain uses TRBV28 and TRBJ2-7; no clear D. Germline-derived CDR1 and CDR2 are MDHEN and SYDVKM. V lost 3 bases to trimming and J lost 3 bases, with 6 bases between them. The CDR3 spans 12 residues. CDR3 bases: TGTGCCAGCAGTTTCTCCTACTACGAGCAGTACTTC. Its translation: CASSFSYYEQYF.

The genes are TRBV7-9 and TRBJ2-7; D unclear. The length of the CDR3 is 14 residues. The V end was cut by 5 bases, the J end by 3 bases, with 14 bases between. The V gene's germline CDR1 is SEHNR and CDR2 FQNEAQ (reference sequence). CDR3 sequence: CASSPPTRNYEQYF. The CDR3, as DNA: TGTGCCAGCAGCCCCCCGACACGGAACTACGAGCAGTACTTC.

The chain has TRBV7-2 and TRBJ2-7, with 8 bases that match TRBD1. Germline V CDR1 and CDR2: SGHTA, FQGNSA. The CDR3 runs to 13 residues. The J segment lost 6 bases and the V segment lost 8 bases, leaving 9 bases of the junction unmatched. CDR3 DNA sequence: TGTGCCAGCTCGGGACAGGTATCATCCGAGCAGTACTTC. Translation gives CASSGQVSSEQYF.

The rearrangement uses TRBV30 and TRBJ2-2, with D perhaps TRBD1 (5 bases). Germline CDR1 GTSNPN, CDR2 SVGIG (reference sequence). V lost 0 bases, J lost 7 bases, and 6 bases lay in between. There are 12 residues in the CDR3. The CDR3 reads CAWSVQDGELFF. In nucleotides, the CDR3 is TGTGCCTGGAGTGTACAGGACGGGGAGCTGTTTTTT.

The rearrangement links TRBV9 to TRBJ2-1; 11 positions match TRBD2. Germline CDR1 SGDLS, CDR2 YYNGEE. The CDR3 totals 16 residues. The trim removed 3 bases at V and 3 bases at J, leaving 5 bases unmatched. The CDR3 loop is CASSAPGTSGYNEQFF. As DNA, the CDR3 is TGTGCCAGCAGCGCGCCCGGGACTAGCGGCTACAATGAGCAGTTCTTC.